The 32 T cell receptor beta chains in this list originate from one sample, sequenced in a study of T cell responses to AZD1222 COVID-19 vaccine (dated by TCRdb to 2020 to 2023). Explained via the paper, the time point label denotes: baseline before first vaccination. The sample's treatment or condition, from its label and the paper: meningococcal conjugate vaccine given as trial control. Receptor libraries were prepared by the immunoSEQ multiplex PCR assay. TCRdb carries this immuneACCESS record with in-frame sequences only. Its versions omit some clonotypes, under half of them owing to an unresolved V gene in the studies checked, with the rest unexplained. In this sample the table shows 100,000 to 150,000 clones, 90% of which occur a single time. About 4.3% of the sample is taken by the ten largest. Sample: peripheral blood, taken on day 0 of MenACWY control vaccination. The receptors were sampled from an adult in good health.

The CDR3 region has the DNA TGTGCCATCAGTGGGCGGACGGGGAACACTGAAGCTTTCTTT. Its protein product is CAISGRTGNTEAFF. The chain employs TRBV10-3 and TRBJ1-1; D uncertain. Trimming took off 4 bases at V and 1 base at J, with 10 bases between the two ends. The CDR3 covers 14 residues. From germline, CDR1 is ENHRY and CDR2 SYGVKD.

This chain links TRBV29-1 with TRBJ1-1; D might be TRBD1 (6 bases). The CDR3 contains 12 residues. Germline CDR1 reads SQVTM; CDR2 reads ANQGSEA. Between the trimmed V and J ends, which lost 2 bases and 7 bases, there was a span of 11 bases. The CDR3 is CSVEWAGDEAFF. Written as DNA, the CDR3 is TGCAGCGTTGAATGGGCAGGGGATGAAGCTTTCTTT.

V gene TRBV9 combines with J gene TRBJ2-5; 7 bases line up with TRBD2. With 4 bases clipped from V and 5 bases from J, the junction kept 11 bases outside the gene matches. The CDR3 length is 15 residues. CDR1 is SGDLS and CDR2 is YYNGEE in the germline V gene. The CDR3 DNA is TGTGCCAGCAGCCCCGGACTAGGCCCGAGGGAGACCCAGTACTTC. This codes for CASSPGLGPRETQYF. Based on the CDR3 plus reference TRBV9 and TRBJ2-5, the full variable domain is DSGVTQTPKHLITATGQRVTLRCSPRSGDLSVYWYQQSLDQGLQFLIQYYNGEERAKGNILERFSAQQFPDLHSELNLSSLELGDSALYFCASSPGLGPRETQYFGPGTRLLVL.

The genes are TRBV11-3 and TRBJ2-7; D remains ambiguous. The CDR3 covers 11 residues. Trimming took 10 bases from V and 2 from J, leaving 9 bases between them. The germline CDR1 and CDR2 sequences are SGHNT and YENEEA. In nucleotides, the CDR3 is TGTGCCACCTCGGTCCCCTACGAGCAGTACGTC. Its translation: CATSVPYEQYV.

In regard to this clone: The junction departs from germline at one end; a sequencing error may be responsible. The V gene is TRBV3-1 (or the pseudogene TRBV3-2), the J gene TRBJ2-3; 8 nucleotides agree with TRBD2. Germline loops: CDR1 LGHDT, CDR2 YNNKEL (reference sequence). The CDR3 is made up of 15 amino acids. CDR3 in amino acids: CARSRGGADQDTQYF. The CDR3, as DNA: TGTGCCCGCAGCCGGGGGGGGGCTGATCAAGATACGCAGTATTTT.

This clone was seen just once. V is TRBV5-8 and J is TRBJ2-7; TRBD1 matches at 11 bases. From germline, CDR1 is SGHTS and CDR2 YDEGEE. The CDR3 contains 20 residues. Losses at the gene ends were 1 base for V and 2 bases for J; bases not matched to a gene: 17. The CDR3 region is CASSLRAGTGGPYYPYEQYV. CDR3 nucleotides: TGTGCCAGCAGCTTGAGGGCCGGGACAGGGGGGCCTTATTATCCCTACGAGCAGTACGTC.

CDR3 sequence: CAWSVKHGHEQYF. CDR3 sequence (DNA): TGTGCCTGGAGTGTTAAGCATGGTCACGAGCAGTACTTC. This chain uses TRBV30 with TRBJ2-7; D is undetermined. The CDR3 has 13 amino acids. CDR1 and CDR2 from the germline V gene are GTSNPN and SVGIG (reference sequence). The V end lost 0 bases, the J end lost 5 bases, and 11 bases lay between the germline ends.

The chain joins TRBV3-1 (or the pseudogene TRBV3-2) to TRBJ1-6; 7 nucleotides align to TRBD1. The J segment lost 2 bases and the V segment lost 8 bases, leaving 9 bases of the junction unmatched. The CDR3 contains 16 residues. Per the germline V gene, CDR1 is LGHDT and CDR2 is YNNKEL (reference sequence). As DNA, the CDR3 is TGTGCCAGCCGATACAGGGGTTCGGCCTATAATTCACCCCTCCACTTT. Protein product: CASRYRGSAYNSPLHF.

Only a few counts were recorded for this clone. The chain uses TRBV3-1 (or the pseudogene TRBV3-2) and TRBJ2-3; 7 bases match TRBD2. With 0 bases clipped from V and 0 bases from J, the junction kept 3 bases outside the gene matches. Germline-derived CDR1 and CDR2 are LGHDT and YNNKEL (reference sequence). The CDR3 is 16 residues long. Here the CDR3 reads CASSQDLGGSTDTQYF. DNA of the CDR3: TGTGCCAGCAGCCAAGATCTGGGGGGGAGCACAGATACGCAGTATTTT.

The V call is TRBV28, the J call TRBJ2-5; D remains ambiguous. This CDR3 spans 8 amino acids. Trimming shortened V by 6 bases and J by 10 bases, and 3 bases separated the two germline ends. CDR1 and CDR2 (germline): MDHEN, SYDVKM. Here the CDR3 reads CASRNQYF. CDR3 sequence (DNA): TGTGCCAGCAGGAACCAGTACTTC.

V and J are TRBV28 and TRBJ2-3; D is perhaps TRBD2 (6 bases). The CDR3 has 14 residues. Germline V gene sequence: CDR1 MDHEN, CDR2 SYDVKM. The germline V and J ends were trimmed by 3 bases and 6 bases, with 13 bases remaining between them. The CDR3 sequence is CASSFFSGPDTQYF. CDR3 in DNA: TGTGCCAGCAGTTTTTTTAGCGGCCCTGATACGCAGTATTTT.

J is TRBJ1-2 and V is TRBV19; a possible D gene is TRBD1 (5 bases). The germline gives CDR1 LNHDA, CDR2 SQIVND (reference sequence). Between the trimmed V and J ends, which lost 5 bases and 6 bases, there was a span of 25 bases. The CDR3 covers 17 residues. CDR3 bases: TGTGCCAGTAGTCTTTGGGACGGATCAACCGAATGGAATGGCTACACCTTC. Translated, it gives CASSLWDGSTEWNGYTF.

V is TRBV19 and J is TRBJ2-6; 11 bases fit TRBD1. Losses at the gene ends were 4 bases for V and 2 bases for J; bases not matched to a gene: 4. CDR1 and CDR2 (germline): LNHDA, SQIVND (reference sequence). CDR3 length equals 17 residues. CDR3 loop: CASSTGQGVAGANVLTF. DNA of the CDR3: TGTGCCAGTAGTACGGGACAGGGGGTCGCTGGGGCCAACGTCCTGACTTTC.

This clone was seen a handful of times. This rearrangement joins TRBV30 to TRBJ1-4, with 9 bases fitting TRBD1. Germline CDR1 reads GTSNPN; CDR2 reads SVGIG (reference sequence). The V gene end was trimmed by 3 bases and the J gene end by 8 bases; junction bases not matched to a gene: 7. The CDR3 contains 14 residues. This CDR3 is CAWSWGQGQEKLFF. CDR3 bases: TGTGCCTGGAGCTGGGGACAGGGTCAAGAAAAACTGTTTTTT.

J is TRBJ1-2 and V is TRBV10-3; D unclear. Between the trimmed V and J ends, which lost 8 bases and 2 bases, there was a span of 12 bases. The germline gives CDR1 ENHRY, CDR2 SYGVKD. CDR3 size: 13 residues. CDR3 sequence (DNA): TGTGCCATCCGGCTAACGGGGAACTATGGCTACACCTTC. This gives the protein CAIRLTGNYGYTF.

J is TRBJ2-6 and V is TRBV6-1, with D unclear. Per the germline V gene, CDR1 is MNHNS and CDR2 is SASEGT. This CDR3 region has 15 residues. V was shortened by 2 bases and J by 0 bases, with 5 bases between the two germline ends. Here the CDR3 DNA reads TGTGCCAGCAGTGAAAGGTCCTCTGGGGCCAACGTCCTGACTTTC. Translated, it gives CASSERSSGANVLTF.

This clone was detected once. The chain joins TRBV12-3 or TRBV12-4 to TRBJ2-3; no definite D call. Trimming took off 8 bases at V and 4 bases at J, with 13 bases between the two ends. CDR3 length equals 13 residues. The CDR3 spells CASFPGGPDTQYF. In DNA, the CDR3 is TGTGCCAGCTTCCCTGGCGGACCAGATACGCAGTATTTT.

Judged by abundance, this clone is medium-sized. The V call is TRBV19, the J call TRBJ2-7; 9 bases match TRBD1. Trimming removed 7 bases from V and 6 bases from J; junction bases left unmatched: 10. From germline, CDR1 is LNHDA and CDR2 SQIVND (reference sequence). The CDR3 extends over 14 amino acids. The CDR3 loop reads CASKTGGAYFEQYF. The DNA for the CDR3 is TGTGCCAGTAAAACAGGGGGCGCTTATTTCGAGCAGTACTTC.

V gene TRBV3-1 (or the pseudogene TRBV3-2) combines with J gene TRBJ2-5; 7 bases are shared with TRBD2. The CDR3 is 16 residues long. The germline gives CDR1 LGHDT, CDR2 YNNKEL (reference sequence). The V gene end was trimmed by 4 bases and the J gene end by 1 base; junction bases not matched to a gene: 9. The CDR3 nucleotides read TGTGCCAGCAGCCCGAAGGGAGGGCCACCCCAAGAGACCCAGTACTTC. Translating gives CASSPKGGPPQETQYF.

The V and J genes are TRBV4-2 and TRBJ2-1, with D maybe TRBD1 (5 bases). CDR1 LGHNA and CDR2 YNFKEQ come from the germline V gene. The V end was cut by 4 bases, the J end by 0 bases, with 13 bases between. The CDR3 is 16 residues long. CDR3 loop: CASSPLTVSSYNEQFF. Here the CDR3 DNA reads TGTGCCAGCAGCCCCCTGACAGTAAGCTCCTACAATGAGCAGTTCTTC.

The chain carries TRBV5-1 and TRBJ2-7; TRBD1 aligns across 7 bases. CDR3 length: 14 amino acids. Trimming at V came to 4 bases and at J to 3 bases, leaving 7 bases not matched to a gene. Germline V gene data show CDR1 as SGHRS and CDR2 as YFSETQ. The CDR3 reads CASSPRQGFYEQYF. The CDR3 DNA reads TGCGCCAGCAGCCCAAGACAGGGATTCTACGAGCAGTACTTC.

The gene calls are TRBV10-1 and TRBJ2-1; D is possibly TRBD1 (6 bases). V lost 6 bases and J lost 9, with 15 bases in between. Germline values: CDR1 WNHNN, CDR2 SYGVQD (reference sequence). This CDR3 spans 13 amino acids. The CDR3 coding sequence is TGCGCCAGCAGAGAGAGTACAGGGAGTGAGCAGTTCTTC. Translating gives CASRESTGSEQFF.

This rearrangement joins TRBV19 to TRBJ2-5; 13 positions agree with TRBD2. V lost 5 bases, J lost 1 base, and 7 bases stayed unmatched. CDR3 length equals 17 residues. Germline loops: CDR1 LNHDA, CDR2 SQIVND (reference sequence). CDR3 sequence reads: CASSPRLAGGRQETQYF. CDR3 bases: TGTGCCAGTAGTCCGCGACTAGCGGGGGGCCGCCAAGAGACCCAGTACTTC.

This chain uses TRBV30 with TRBJ1-4; TRBD1 aligns across 7 bases. CDR1 and CDR2 (germline): GTSNPN, SVGIG (reference sequence). The V gene end was trimmed by 5 bases and the J gene end by 0 bases; junction bases not matched to a gene: 6. The CDR3 is 15 amino acids. The CDR3 spells CAWQGDTTTNEKLFF. For the CDR3, the DNA is TGTGCCTGGCAGGGGGATACCACAACTAATGAAAAACTGTTTTTT.

This sequence joins TRBV5-4 and TRBJ2-5, with D maybe TRBD1 (6 bases). Looked up from germline, CDR1 is SGHNT and CDR2 is YYREEE (reference sequence). This CDR3 region has 15 residues. V was cut by 0 bases and J by 0 bases, with 9 bases left in between. The DNA for the CDR3 is TGTGCCAGCAGCTTGGCCGGACAGTACCAAGAGACCCAGTACTTC. Translated, it gives CASSLAGQYQETQYF. Together with reference TRBV5-4 and TRBJ2-5, the CDR3 gives the full variable domain: ETGVTQSPTHLIKTRGQQVTLRCSSQSGHNTVSWYQQALGQGPQFIFQYYREEENGRGNFPPRFSGLQFPNYSSELNVNALELDDSALYLCASSLAGQYQETQYFGPGTRLLVL.

The rearrangement uses TRBV5-1 and TRBJ2-5; 7 positions match TRBD2. This CDR3 region has 19 residues. V lost 1 base, J lost 5 bases, and 20 bases stayed unmatched. From germline, CDR1 is SGHRS and CDR2 YFSETQ. CDR3 in DNA: TGCGCCAGCAGCTTGTGGGGACGGGTGACTACGGGAGCGGGGGAGACCCAGTACTTC. It yields the protein CASSLWGRVTTGAGETQYF. The full variable domain, its missing parts supplied by reference TRBV5-1 and TRBJ2-5, is KAGVTQTPRYLIKTRGQQVTLSCSPISGHRSVSWYQQTPGQGLQFLFEYFSETQRNKGNFPGRFSGRQFSNSRSEMNVSTLELGDSALYLCASSLWGRVTTGAGETQYFGPGTRLLVL.

This chain links TRBV5-4 with TRBJ1-2; D gene uncertain. Trimming took off 4 bases at V and 1 base at J, with 5 bases between the two ends. The CDR3 length is 12 residues. CDR1 and CDR2 from the germline V gene are SGHNT and YYREEE (reference sequence). CDR3 in amino acids: CASSLSNYGYTF. DNA for the CDR3: TGTGCCAGCAGCCTGAGTAACTATGGCTACACCTTC.

In this sample, this clone turned up once. The V call is TRBV11-3, the J call TRBJ2-5; 7 bases match TRBD1. Germline CDR1 is SGHNT and CDR2 is YENEEA. V dropped 5 bases and J dropped 4; count of bases not matched to a gene: 10. The CDR3 length is 15 residues. CDR3 protein: CASSARQGGGETQYF. CDR3 coding DNA: TGTGCCAGCAGCGCAAGACAGGGTGGGGGAGAGACCCAGTACTTC.

The chain recombines TRBV28 with TRBJ1-1; 9 bases map to TRBD1. Unmatched junction bases numbered 10, after V lost 3 bases and J lost 8 bases. Germline V gives CDR1 MDHEN, CDR2 SYDVKM. CDR3 length equals 15 residues. In DNA form, the CDR3 reads TGTGCCAGCAGTTTTCGCAACAGGGGGCGTAGGGAAGCTTTCTTT. Its protein product is CASSFRNRGRREAFF.

The chain recombines TRBV9 with TRBJ2-7; D ambiguous. The CDR3 totals 13 residues. Trimming shortened V by 2 bases and J by 2 bases, and 8 bases separated the two germline ends. Germline-derived CDR1 and CDR2 are SGDLS and YYNGEE. CDR3 DNA sequence: TGTGCCAGCAGCGTCACTCCTACCTACGAGCAGTACTTC. As protein: CASSVTPTYEQYF. The full variable domain, completed using reference TRBV9 and TRBJ2-7, is DSGVTQTPKHLITATGQRVTLRCSPRSGDLSVYWYQQSLDQGLQFLIQYYNGEERAKGNILERFSAQQFPDLHSELNLSSLELGDSALYFCASSVTPTYEQYFGPGTRLTVT.

V and J are TRBV6-6 and TRBJ1-2; D call uncertain. This CDR3 has 11 residues. CDR1 and CDR2 (germline): MNHNY, SVGAGI (reference sequence). Trimming removed 6 bases from V and 4 bases from J, with 6 bases in between. This CDR3 is CASSNLYGYTF. The CDR3 nucleotides are TGTGCCAGCAGCAACCTCTATGGCTACACCTTC.

This clone was counted only a few times. J is TRBJ2-3 and V is TRBV5-1; unclear D gene. Between the trimmed V and J ends, which lost 5 bases and 2 bases, there was a span of 3 bases. Germline loops: CDR1 SGHRS, CDR2 YFSETQ. The CDR3 is 11 residues long. CDR3 nucleotide sequence: TGCGCCAGCAGGGTCACAGATACGCAGTATTTT. It is translated as CASRVTDTQYF. The full variable domain, in which reference TRBV5-1 and TRBJ2-3 provide the parts outside the CDR3, is KAGVTQTPRYLIKTRGQQVTLSCSPISGHRSVSWYQQTPGQGLQFLFEYFSETQRNKGNFPGRFSGRQFSNSRSEMNVSTLELGDSALYLCASRVTDTQYFGPGTRLTVL.